The clone carrying this T cell receptor (beta chain) was seen a handful of times. Its antigen is unidentified. This beta chain is an off-target read within a library intended for alpha chains, so its frequency means little. Time point defined: sample taken at primary tumor resection. Sequencing was performed on whole RNA extracted from tumor and nontumor lung tissue, or from frozen PBMC, and the material was left unsorted. The cohort: over 65 early-stage, untreated non-small cell lung cancer patients. These data come from a study of spatial heterogeneity in lung cancer. Study-wide background: Within raw reads, each unique TCR and UMI combination appeared on average more than ten times.

Broader study findings: Ubiquitous expanded tumor TCRs surfaced in blood more at resection than they did at follow-up.

Unique molecular identifiers tagged every individual TCR cDNA molecule. TCRdb re-analysed the 5' RACE reads in MiXCR, keeping a single row per CDR3 protein. Among roughly 10,000 distinct CDR3 sequences listed, over 3% were seen once. The sample was PBMCs, taken at surgery. The source of this sequence is a female donor with early-stage non-small cell lung cancer.

CDR3 sequence (DNA): TGTGCCAGCAGCACCGATGGACTAGGCATCCGAGAGACCCAGTACTTC. Its protein is CASSTDGLGIRETQYF. The J gene is TRBJ2-5, the V gene TRBV13, with TRBD2 identical over 7 bases. The germline V gene encodes CDR1 PRHDT and CDR2 FYEKMQ (reference sequence). The CDR3 runs 16 residues. J gave up 4 bases and V 5 bases, and 13 bases lay outside the gene matches.